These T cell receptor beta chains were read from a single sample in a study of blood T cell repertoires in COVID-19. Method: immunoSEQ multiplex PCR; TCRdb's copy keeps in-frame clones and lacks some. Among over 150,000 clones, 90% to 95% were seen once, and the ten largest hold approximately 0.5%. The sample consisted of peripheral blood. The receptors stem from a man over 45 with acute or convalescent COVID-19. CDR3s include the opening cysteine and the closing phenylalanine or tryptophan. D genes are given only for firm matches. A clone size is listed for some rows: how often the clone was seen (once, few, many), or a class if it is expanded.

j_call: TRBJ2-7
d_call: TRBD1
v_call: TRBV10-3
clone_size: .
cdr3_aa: CAIRAGGGEQYF
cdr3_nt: TGTGCCATCAGGGCAGGGGGCGGCGAGCAGTACTTC

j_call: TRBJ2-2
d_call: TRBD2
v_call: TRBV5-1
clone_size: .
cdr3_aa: CASSPSGPTGELFF
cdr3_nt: TGCGCCAGCAGCCCTAGCGGGCCCACCGGGGAGCTGTTTTTT

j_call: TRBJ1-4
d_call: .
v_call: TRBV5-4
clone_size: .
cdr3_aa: CASSSTMTDGKLFF
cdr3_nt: TGTGCCAGCAGCTCAACTATGACAGACGGAAAACTGTTTTTT

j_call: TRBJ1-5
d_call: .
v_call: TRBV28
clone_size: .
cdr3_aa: CASSLWGGNFNQPQHF
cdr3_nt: TGTGCCAGCAGTTTATGGGGCGGGAACTTCAATCAGCCCCAGCATTTT

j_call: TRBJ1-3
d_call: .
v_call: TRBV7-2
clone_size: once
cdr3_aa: CASSLQNTIYF
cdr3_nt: TGTGCCAGCAGCTTACAAAACACCATATATTTT

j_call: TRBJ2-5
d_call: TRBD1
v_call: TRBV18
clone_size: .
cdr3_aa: CASSLFDRGRGETQYF
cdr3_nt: TGTGCCAGCTCACTTTTCGACAGGGGGCGCGGGGAGACCCAGTACTTC

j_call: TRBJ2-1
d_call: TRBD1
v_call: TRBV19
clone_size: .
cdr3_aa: CATRTGVLLMNEQFF
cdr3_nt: TGTGCCACTAGGACAGGCGTCCTCCTTATGAATGAGCAGTTCTTC

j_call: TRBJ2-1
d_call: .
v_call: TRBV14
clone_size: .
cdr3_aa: CASSQDWRSSYNEQFF
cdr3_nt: TGTGCCAGCAGCCAAGATTGGCGGAGCTCCTACAATGAGCAGTTCTTC

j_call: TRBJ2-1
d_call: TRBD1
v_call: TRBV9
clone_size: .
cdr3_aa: CASSVWGQGGGSYNEQFF
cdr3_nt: TGTGCCAGCAGCGTATGGGGACAGGGTGGCGGCTCCTACAATGAGCAGTTCTTC

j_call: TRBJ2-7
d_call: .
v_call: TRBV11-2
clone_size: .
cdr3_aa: CASSLDFSSSYEQYF
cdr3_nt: TGTGCCAGCAGCTTAGATTTTTCGAGCTCCTACGAGCAGTACTTC

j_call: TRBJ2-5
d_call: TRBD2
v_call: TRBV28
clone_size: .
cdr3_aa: CASSTGGPQETQYF
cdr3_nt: TGTGCCAGCAGTACGGGGGGGCCCCAAGAGACCCAGTACTTC

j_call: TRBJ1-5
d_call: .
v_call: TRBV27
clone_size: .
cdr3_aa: CASSLSVSNQPQHF
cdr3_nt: TGTGCCAGCAGTTTATCCGTGAGCAATCAGCCCCAGCATTTT

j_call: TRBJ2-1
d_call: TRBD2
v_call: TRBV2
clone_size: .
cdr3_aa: CASSRMASSGSTHNEQFF
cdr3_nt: TGTGCCAGCAGCCGGATGGCATCGAGCGGGAGCACCCACAATGAGCAGTTCTTC

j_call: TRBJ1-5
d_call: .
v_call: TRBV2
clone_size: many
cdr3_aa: CASSEGRYQPQHF
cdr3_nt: TGTGCCAGCAGCGAAGGCAGATATCAGCCCCAGCATTTT

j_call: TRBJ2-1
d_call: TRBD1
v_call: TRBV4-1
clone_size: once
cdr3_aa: CASSQRITWDRSSYNEQFF
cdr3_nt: TGCGCCAGCAGCCAACGAATTACCTGGGACAGAAGCTCCTACAATGAGCAGTTCTTC

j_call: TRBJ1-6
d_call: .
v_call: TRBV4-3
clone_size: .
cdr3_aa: CASSQEGSRIGDSPLHF
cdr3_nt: TGCGCCAGCAGCCAAGAAGGCTCTCGGATCGGGGATTCACCCCTCCACTTT

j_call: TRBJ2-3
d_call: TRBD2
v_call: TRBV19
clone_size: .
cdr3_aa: CASSISAGAAGTQYF
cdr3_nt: TGTGCCAGTAGTATCTCAGCGGGAGCGGCAGGTACGCAGTATTTT

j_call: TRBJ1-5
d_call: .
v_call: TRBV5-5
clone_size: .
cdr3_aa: CASSLVEGDLSNQPQHF
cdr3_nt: TGTGCCAGCAGCTTGGTAGAGGGGGACCTTAGCAATCAGCCCCAGCATTTT

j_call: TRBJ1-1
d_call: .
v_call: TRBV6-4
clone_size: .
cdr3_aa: CASSDSGWGGQGNTEAFF
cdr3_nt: TGTGCCAGCAGTGACTCAGGTTGGGGGGGGCAAGGGAACACTGAAGCTTTCTTT

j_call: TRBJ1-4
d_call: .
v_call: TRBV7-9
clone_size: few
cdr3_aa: CASSPKKNEKLFF
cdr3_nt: TGTGCCAGCAGCCCCAAAAAAAATGAAAAACTGTTTTTT

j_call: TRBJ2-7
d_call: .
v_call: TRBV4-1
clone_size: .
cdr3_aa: CASSQDPTRLEQYF
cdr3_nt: TGCGCCAGCAGCCAAGATCCCACTCGCCTGGAGCAGTACTTC

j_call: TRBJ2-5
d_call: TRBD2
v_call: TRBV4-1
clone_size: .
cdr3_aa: CASSQDGLAGGQETQYF
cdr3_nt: TGCGCCAGCAGCCAAGACGGGCTAGCGGGGGGTCAAGAGACCCAGTACTTC

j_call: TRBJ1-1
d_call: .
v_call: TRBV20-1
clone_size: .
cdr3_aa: CSAPVTTEAFF
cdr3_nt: TGCAGTGCTCCGGTAACCACTGAAGCTTTCTTT

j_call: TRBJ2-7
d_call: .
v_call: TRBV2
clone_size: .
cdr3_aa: CASSVIRGGYEQYF
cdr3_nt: TGTGCCAGCAGTGTTATCAGGGGTGGGTACGAGCAGTACTTC

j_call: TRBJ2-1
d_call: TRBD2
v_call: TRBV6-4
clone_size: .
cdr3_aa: CASSDHSGSNEQFF
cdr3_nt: TGTGCCAGCAGTGATCATAGCGGGAGCAATGAGCAGTTCTTC

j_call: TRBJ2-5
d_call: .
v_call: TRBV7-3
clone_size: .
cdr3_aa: CASSLSRQETQYF
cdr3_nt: TGTGCCAGCAGCTTATCCCGGCAAGAGACCCAGTACTTC

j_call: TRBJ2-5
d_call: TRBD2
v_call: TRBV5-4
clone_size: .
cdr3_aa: CASSLELAGEETQYF
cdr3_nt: TGTGCCAGCAGCTTGGAACTAGCGGGGGAGGAGACCCAGTACTTC

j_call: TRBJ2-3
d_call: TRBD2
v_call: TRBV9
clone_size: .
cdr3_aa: CASSFLAGGTDTQYF
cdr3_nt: TGTGCCAGCAGCTTCCTAGCGGGAGGCACAGATACGCAGTATTTT

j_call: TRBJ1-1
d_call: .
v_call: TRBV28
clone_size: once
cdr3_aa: CASSSPGGGYTEAFF
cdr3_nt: TGTGCCAGCAGTTCACCCGGTGGGGGGTACACTGAAGCTTTCTTT

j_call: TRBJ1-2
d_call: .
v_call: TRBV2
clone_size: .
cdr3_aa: CASSDGYGYTF
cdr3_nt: TGTGCCAGCAGTGACGGCTATGGCTACACCTTC

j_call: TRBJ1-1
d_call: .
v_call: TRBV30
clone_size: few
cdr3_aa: CAWSVQEDTEAFF
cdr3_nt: TGTGCCTGGAGTGTACAAGAGGACACTGAAGCTTTCTTT

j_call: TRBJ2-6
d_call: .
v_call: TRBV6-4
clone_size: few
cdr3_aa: CASSEQHSGANVLTF
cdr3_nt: TGTGCCAGCAGTGAACAGCACTCTGGGGCCAACGTCCTGACTTTC

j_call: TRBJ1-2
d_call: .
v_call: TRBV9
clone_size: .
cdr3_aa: CASSRAANTNYGYTF
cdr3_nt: TGTGCCAGCAGCCGAGCGGCAAACACTAACTATGGCTACACCTTC

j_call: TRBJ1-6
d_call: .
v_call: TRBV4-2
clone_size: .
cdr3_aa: CASSQDSGAANSPLHF
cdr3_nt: TGTGCCAGCAGCCAAGATTCAGGGGCTGCTAATTCACCCCTCCACTTT

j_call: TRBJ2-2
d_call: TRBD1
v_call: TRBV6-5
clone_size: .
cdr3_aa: CASSYNDRAYTGELFF
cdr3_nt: TGTGCCAGCAGTTACAACGACAGGGCCTACACCGGGGAGCTGTTTTTT

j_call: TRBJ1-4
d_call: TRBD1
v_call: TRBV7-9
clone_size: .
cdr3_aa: CASDRENEKLFF
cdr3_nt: TGTGCCAGTGACAGGGAAAATGAAAAACTGTTTTTT

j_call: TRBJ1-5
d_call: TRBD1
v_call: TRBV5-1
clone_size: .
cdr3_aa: CASSLRPGGWDNQPQHF
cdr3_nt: TGCGCCAGCAGCTTGCGACCAGGGGGATGGGACAATCAGCCCCAGCATTTT

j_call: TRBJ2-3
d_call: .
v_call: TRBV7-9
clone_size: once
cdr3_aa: CASSTPPTGLDTQYF
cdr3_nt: TGTGCCAGCAGCACGCCGCCAACAGGGTTAGATACGCAGTATTTT

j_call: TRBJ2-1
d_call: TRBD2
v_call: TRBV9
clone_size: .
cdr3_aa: CASSVEPTSGSGPYNEQFF
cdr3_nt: TGTGCCAGCAGCGTAGAGCCGACTAGCGGGAGTGGCCCCTACAATGAGCAGTTCTTC

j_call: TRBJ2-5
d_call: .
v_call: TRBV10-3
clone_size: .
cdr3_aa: CAISAQGGFQETQYF
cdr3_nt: TGTGCCATCAGTGCTCAGGGTGGATTCCAAGAGACCCAGTACTTC

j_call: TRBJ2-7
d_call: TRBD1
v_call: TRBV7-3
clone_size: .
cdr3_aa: CASSPTGGSEQYF
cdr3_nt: TGTGCCAGCAGCCCTACAGGGGGTAGCGAGCAGTACTTC

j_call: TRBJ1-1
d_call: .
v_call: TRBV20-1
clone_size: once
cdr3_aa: CSVKRTEAFF
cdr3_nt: TGCAGTGTCAAACGGACTGAAGCTTTCTTT